A single sample gave rise to the 30 T cell receptor beta chains below, sequenced in a study of blood T cell repertoires in COVID-19. Sequencing was performed with immunoSEQ multiplex PCR; in TCRdb, only in-frame clones are kept and a portion is missing. The sample carries some 190,000 clones, 84% recorded once. What was sequenced was peripheral blood. The receptors here all came from an older woman with active or convalescent COVID-19.

The chain uses TRBV30 and TRBJ1-2; a possible D gene is TRBD1 (6 bases). Germline values: CDR1 GTSNPN, CDR2 SVGIG (reference sequence). The CDR3 length is 14 residues. Trimming took 0 bases from V and 5 from J, leaving 13 bases between them. This CDR3 is CAWSVLGADYGYTF. CDR3 in DNA: TGTGCCTGGAGTGTCTTGGGGGCAGATTATGGCTACACCTTC.

CDR3 sequence reads: CASSLPRRNSYEQYF. The CDR3 DNA is TGTGCCAGCAGCCTACCTAGGCGGAACTCCTACGAGCAGTACTTC. This sequence joins TRBV5-4 and TRBJ2-7; D is undetermined. The CDR3 runs to 15 residues. CDR1 and CDR2 from the germline V gene are SGHNT and YYREEE (reference sequence). Between the trimmed V and J ends, which lost 4 bases and 0 bases, there was a span of 14 bases.

The chain employs TRBV18 and TRBJ1-5, with TRBD1 matching 7 bases. V lost 5 bases, J lost 4 bases, and 8 bases stayed unmatched. CDR3 length: 15 amino acids. Germline-derived CDR1 and CDR2 are KGHSH and LQKENI. CDR3 loop: CASSNNRGENQPQHF. Written as DNA, the CDR3 is TGTGCCAGCTCAAACAACAGGGGCGAGAATCAGCCCCAGCATTTT.

The V gene is TRBV19, the J gene TRBJ2-3; 9 bases match TRBD1. Trimming took 3 bases from V and 4 from J; bases not matched to a gene: 2. The V gene's germline CDR1 is LNHDA and CDR2 SQIVND (reference sequence). This CDR3 has 14 residues. The CDR3 spells CASSMYRGPDTQYF. CDR3 bases: TGTGCCAGTAGTATGTACAGGGGGCCAGATACGCAGTATTTT.

This clone was seen more than once but under ten times. The genes are TRBV4-1 and TRBJ1-4; TRBD1 agrees at 10 bases. The length of the CDR3 is 17 residues. After removal of 0 bases from V and 5 bases from J, the junction contained 6 bases not matched to a gene. Germline assignment: CDR1 MGHRA and CDR2 YSYEKL. The DNA for the CDR3 is TGCGCCAGCAGCCAAGAGTACGGGGGACAGGGGAATGAAAAACTGTTTTTT. This encodes CASSQEYGGQGNEKLFF.

The gene calls are TRBV3-1 (or the pseudogene TRBV3-2) and TRBJ2-1; 10 nucleotides align to TRBD2. The germline gives CDR1 LGHDT, CDR2 YNNKEL (reference sequence). With V trimmed by 1 base and J by 7 bases, 10 bases remained unmatched. CDR3 size: 17 residues. CDR3 region: CASSQVLASGRLNEQFF. The CDR3 coding sequence is TGTGCCAGCAGCCAAGTTTTGGCTAGCGGGAGACTAAATGAGCAGTTCTTC.

CDR3 sequence: CASSLHPRGSNEQFF. The DNA of the CDR3 is TGTGCCAGCAGTTTGCATCCCAGGGGGTCCAATGAGCAGTTCTTC. The genes are TRBV6-5 and TRBJ2-1; 7 bases fit TRBD1. There are 15 residues in the CDR3. After removal of 4 bases from V and 6 bases from J, the junction contained 9 bases not matched to a gene. Germline V CDR1 and CDR2: MNHEY, SVGAGI.

DNA of the CDR3: TGTGCCAGCAGCCGACTAGCGGGAGCCTACGAGCAGTACTTC. This encodes CASSRLAGAYEQYF. The chain uses TRBV28 and TRBJ2-7; 12 positions agree with TRBD2. V lost 6 bases, J lost 2 bases, and 2 bases stayed unmatched. CDR1 is MDHEN and CDR2 is SYDVKM in the germline V gene. The CDR3 is made up of 14 amino acids.

V and J are TRBV7-4 and TRBJ2-7; 10 nucleotides match TRBD2. The CDR3 extends over 19 amino acids. The V gene end was trimmed by 3 bases and the J gene end by 0 bases; junction bases not matched to a gene: 14. The germline V gene encodes CDR1 SGHVT and CDR2 SQSDAQ. CDR3 DNA: TGTGCCAGCAGCTTTCCGGGTACTAGCGGGAAGAGAAGCTCCTACGAGCAGTACTTC. Its protein product is CASSFPGTSGKRSSYEQYF. The full variable domain, rest sourced from reference TRBV7-4 and TRBJ2-7, is GAGVSQSPRYKVAKRGRDVALRCDSISGHVTLYWYRQTLGQGSEVLTYSQSDAQRDKSGRPSGRFSAERPERSVSTLKIQRTEQGDSAVYLCASSFPGTSGKRSSYEQYFGPGTRLTVT.

This clone was found a few times. The chain recombines TRBV5-1 with TRBJ2-5, with TRBD1 as a possible D gene (5 bases). CDR3 length equals 12 residues. V lost 4 bases and J 4 bases, leaving 8 bases between the germline ends. Germline V lookup: CDR1 SGHRS, CDR2 YFSETQ. The CDR3 loop is CASSNQGETQYF. CDR3 sequence (DNA): TGCGCCAGCAGCAACCAGGGAGAGACCCAGTACTTC.

The chain combines TRBV4-2 with TRBJ2-1; 8 bases match TRBD2. The trim removed 0 bases at V and 0 bases at J, leaving 10 bases unmatched. Germline V lookup: CDR1 LGHNA, CDR2 YNFKEQ. The CDR3 runs 19 residues. Written as DNA, the CDR3 is TGTGCCAGCAGCCAAGATGGCCTAGCGGGTTTGGGCTCCTACAATGAGCAGTTCTTC. The encoded protein is CASSQDGLAGLGSYNEQFF.

This clone was seen a single time. J is TRBJ1-2 and V is TRBV30; D is unresolved. Germline CDR1 and CDR2: GTSNPN and SVGIG (reference sequence). V was clipped by 3 bases and J by 3 bases, with 8 bases between them. The CDR3 is 12 amino acids. DNA for the CDR3: TGTGCCTGGAGCCCCGGGGACTATGGCTACACCTTC. Residues: CAWSPGDYGYTF.

The chain recombines TRBV2 with TRBJ2-2; 13 bases align to TRBD2. Germline CDR1 reads SNHLY; CDR2 reads FYNNEI. The CDR3 length is 18 residues. V lost 1 base and J lost 4; bases outside the gene matches: 6. CDR3 residues: CASSEGAGLAGFTGELFF. The CDR3 coding sequence is TGTGCCAGCAGTGAAGGGGCGGGACTAGCGGGATTCACCGGGGAGCTGTTTTTT.

J is TRBJ1-2 and V is TRBV19; 9 bases map to TRBD1. This CDR3 has 13 residues. With 8 bases clipped from V and 8 bases from J, the junction kept 9 bases outside the gene matches. Germline V gene lookup returns CDR1 LNHDA and CDR2 SQIVND (reference sequence). CDR3 nucleotides: TGTGCCAGTGGAGACAGGGGGGTAGAAGGCTACACCTTC. Translated: CASGDRGVEGYTF.

The rearrangement uses TRBV28 and TRBJ2-1; 8 positions match TRBD2. CDR3 length: 12 amino acids. J lost 10 bases, V lost 2 bases, and 1 base had no gene match. Germline V lookup: CDR1 MDHEN, CDR2 SYDVKM. CDR3 sequence reads: CASSLGGREQFF. CDR3 in DNA: TGTGCCAGCAGTTTAGGCGGGAGGGAGCAGTTCTTC.

The rearrangement uses TRBV21-1 and TRBJ2-2; TRBD1, the table's D call, was not compared with the DNA. TRBV21-1 corresponds to a pseudogene. The CDR3 runs to 19 residues. The CDR3 here is CASSKAPGQTPLNTGELFF. CDR3 nucleotides: TGTGCCAGCAGCAAAGCGCCGGGACAGACTCCTTTGAACACCGGGGAGCTGTTTTTT.

This chain connects TRBV4-1 to TRBJ2-1, with 13 bases matching TRBD2. The CDR3 consists of 18 residues. Germline V lookup: CDR1 MGHRA, CDR2 YSYEKL. J gave up 4 bases and V 4 bases, and 10 bases lay outside the gene matches. Here the CDR3 DNA reads TGCGCCAGCAGCCGTCGGACTAGCGGGAGTTTGGGATACAATGAGCAGTTCTTC. It specifies CASSRRTSGSLGYNEQFF.

The V gene is TRBV11-2, the J gene TRBJ2-3, with TRBD2 matching 8 bases. CDR3 length: 16 amino acids. The V gene's germline CDR1 is SGHAT and CDR2 FQNNGV. V was pared by 1 base and J by 3 bases, with 6 bases of the junction left unmatched. The CDR3 DNA is TGTGCCAGCAGCTTAGCGCTAGCGGGTCGGACAGATACGCAGTATTTT. Translating it yields CASSLALAGRTDTQYF.

This chain links TRBV14 with TRBJ2-2; D is possibly TRBD2 (5 bases). V lost 2 bases and J lost 7, with 8 bases in between. The CDR3 length is 13 residues. In germline, CDR1 is SGHDN, CDR2 FVKESK. The CDR3 loop reads CASSQNRDGELFF. The CDR3 region has the DNA TGTGCCAGCAGCCAAAATCGGGACGGGGAGCTGTTTTTT.

The J gene is TRBJ2-3, the V gene TRBV4-1; 11 bases are shared with TRBD1. This CDR3 spans 20 amino acids. Germline V lookup: CDR1 MGHRA, CDR2 YSYEKL. The V segment lost 10 bases and the J segment 4 bases; nucleotides outside the gene matches: 25. As DNA, the CDR3 is TGCGCCAACGATCCTGGCGTTGAGGACAGGGGGCAAACGTGTGCAGATACGCAGTATTTT. Translation: CANDPGVEDRGQTCADTQYF.

The CDR3 sequence is CASSSQGAANTEAFF. The CDR3 DNA reads as TGTGCCAGCAGTAGTCAGGGGGCCGCGAACACTGAAGCTTTCTTT. The gene calls are TRBV7-8 and TRBJ1-1; TRBD1 agrees at 8 bases. The CDR3 runs 15 residues. V lost 6 bases and J lost 1; bases outside the gene matches: 7. The germline CDR1 and CDR2 sequences are SGHVS and FQNEAQ.

The chain recombines TRBV4-2 with TRBJ2-3; 12 nucleotides agree with TRBD2. The CDR3 is 17 amino acids. Per the germline V gene, CDR1 is LGHNA and CDR2 is YNFKEQ. Trimming cost V 0 bases and J 5 bases; bases outside gene matches: 6. CDR3 coding DNA: TGTGCCAGCAGCCAAGAAGGGCTAGCGGGAGGGAAAGATACGCAGTATTTT. Translated, it gives CASSQEGLAGGKDTQYF.

The genes are TRBV7-9 and TRBJ2-2, with D tentatively TRBD1 (6 bases). Looked up from germline, CDR1 is SEHNR and CDR2 is FQNEAQ (reference sequence). Trimming removed 5 bases at V and 4 bases at J, with 17 bases between. This CDR3 comprises 16 residues. The CDR3 here is CASSLDRIPTTGELFF. CDR3 nucleotide sequence: TGTGCCAGCAGCCTCGACAGGATCCCGACCACCGGGGAGCTGTTTTTT.

This rearrangement joins TRBV24-1 to TRBJ2-1; TRBD2 aligns across 11 bases. This CDR3 has 18 residues. The germline V gene has CDR1 KGHDR and CDR2 SFDVKD. With V trimmed by 0 bases and J by 6 bases, 9 bases remained unmatched. CDR3 sequence (DNA): TGTGCCACCAGTGATTTGAAGGGGACTAGCGGAGGGGGCAATGAGCAGTTCTTC. It is translated as CATSDLKGTSGGGNEQFF.

The chain has TRBV4-1 and TRBJ1-3, with D perhaps TRBD1 (6 bases). V shed 0 bases and J shed 2 bases, with 11 bases lying between them. This CDR3 is 16 amino acids long. Germline CDR1 MGHRA, CDR2 YSYEKL. The CDR3 spells CASSQEATGPGNTIYF. CDR3 sequence (DNA): TGCGCCAGCAGCCAAGAAGCCACAGGGCCTGGAAACACCATATATTTT.

J is TRBJ1-2 and V is TRBV27; D might be TRBD1 (5 bases). Per the germline V gene, CDR1 is MNHEY and CDR2 is SMNVEV (reference sequence). The CDR3 totals 15 residues. The V end lost 2 bases, the J end lost 0 bases, and 10 bases lay between the germline ends. Here the CDR3 reads CASSLTGTTNYGYTF. The CDR3 nucleotides are TGTGCCAGCAGTTTAACAGGTACAACTAACTATGGCTACACCTTC.

This chain connects TRBV2 to TRBJ1-5; 9 bases map to TRBD1. With V trimmed by 2 bases and J by 6 bases, 8 bases remained unmatched. Germline V gives CDR1 SNHLY, CDR2 FYNNEI. The CDR3 length is 16 residues. In DNA, the CDR3 is TGTGCCAGCAGTGAAACTGGTCGACAGGGGGGTCAGCCCCAGCATTTT. Encoded protein: CASSETGRQGGQPQHF.

The chain links TRBV2 to TRBJ1-1; TRBD1 might be the D (6 bases). CDR1 and CDR2 (germline): SNHLY, FYNNEI. The CDR3 spans 17 residues. V was trimmed by 4 bases and J by 5 bases, leaving 23 bases between them. Here the CDR3 DNA reads TGTGCCAGCAGTGGATCGGAGGGCCCTAGGGGGGGGACTGAAGCTTTCTTT. Translating it yields CASSGSEGPRGGTEAFF.

The chain couples TRBV19 to TRBJ1-1; TRBD1 aligns across 7 bases. Germline CDR1 reads LNHDA; CDR2 reads SQIVND (reference sequence). V lost 5 bases and J lost 5; bases outside the gene matches: 8. This CDR3 spans 14 amino acids. The CDR3: CASSDSRGKTEAFF. CDR3 DNA sequence: TGTGCCAGTAGTGATAGCAGGGGGAAGACTGAAGCTTTCTTT. Full variable domain (rest looked up from reference TRBV19 and TRBJ1-1): DGGITQSPKYLFRKEGQNVTLSCEQNLNHDAMYWYRQDPGQGLRLIYYSQIVNDFQKGDIAEGYSVSREKKESFPLTVTSAQKNPTAFYLCASSDSRGKTEAFFGQGTRLTVV.

This chain uses TRBV18 with TRBJ1-5; D is unresolved. V lost 3 bases and J 4 bases, leaving 7 bases between the germline ends. Germline-derived CDR1 and CDR2 are KGHSH and LQKENI. This CDR3 region has 13 residues. The CDR3 sequence is CASSPGLNQPQHF. The CDR3 DNA sequence: TGTGCCAGCTCACCTGGACTAAATCAGCCCCAGCATTTT.